Listed here is a single T cell receptor beta chain. One end of the junction is discordant with germline, which a read error may explain. This sample is drawn from a study of tumor-infiltrating lymphocytes in primary liver carcinoma. Germline CDR1 reads SGHAT; CDR2 reads FQNNGV. There are 14 residues in the CDR3. Starting material of 500 to 600 ng total RNA yielded TCR beta cDNA via a constant-region primer. Sequencing libraries for TCR beta derived from three nested multiplex PCR rounds that used slightly modified ARM-PCR. The first two PCR rounds, nine to ten cycles each, used TRBV1-TRBV30 forward primers and a C-beta reverse primer. TCRdb passed the multiplex PCR reads through MiXCR, listing each CDR3 protein once. The sample holds 100,000 or so distinct CDR3 sequences, 82% seen once. Investigators took RNA and DNA out together from 20-30 mg of unsorted bulk tissue.

The TCR comes from a man aged 35 to 55 with primary liver carcinoma and hepatitis B virus infection. V is TRBV11-2 and J is TRBJ2-7; tentative D call: TRBD2 (5 bases). The material sequenced was liver tumor tissue from sampling region 3. The subset here: tumor region T3, left-lateral pole. This CDR3 is CPSGPDWATYEQYF. The CDR3 DNA reads TGTCCCAGCGGCCCGGACTGGGCGACCTACGAGCAGTACTTC.